A single sample is the source of the 9 T cell receptor beta chains below, sequenced in a study of glioma-infiltrating T cells. TCR alpha and beta CDR3 regions were amplified from RNA using iRepertoire nested multiplex PCR. TCRdb analysed the multiplex PCR reads with MiXCR anew, one entry per CDR3 protein. The sample records around 180,000 distinct CDR3 sequences, around 42% being singletons. Sequenced material: glioma tissue, nonneoplastic brain tissue, or PBMCs (not recorded which). These receptors all stem from a human donor with low-grade glioma or glioblastoma, undergoing nonglioma brain surgery, or in good health (not recorded which).

Concerning this clonotype: One end of the junction varies from germline; a read error may be responsible. The chain couples TRBV6-4 to TRBJ1-6; D not resolved. CDR3 length: 18 residues. Germline V CDR1 and CDR2: MRHNA, SNTAGT. The DNA for the CDR3 is TGTGCCGGCAGTTGGTTCCAGAAATGGAGCTCCTATAATTCACCCCTCCACTTT. It is translated as CAGSWFQKWSSYNSPLHF.

A remark on this clonotype: This CDR3 fails to terminate in the conserved phenylalanine or tryptophan, so it likely reflects a read error. The chain has TRBV10-3 and TRBJ2-1, with D possibly being TRBD1 or TRBD2 (6 bases each). Germline CDR1 and CDR2: ENHRY and SYGVKD. V dropped 7 bases and J dropped 1 base, with 8 bases sitting between them. The CDR3 has 13 residues. CDR3 in DNA: TGTGCCATCAAGGGGGGATCCTACAATGAGCAGTTCTTA. Its protein product is CAIKGGSYNEQFL.

V gene TRBV25-1 combines with J gene TRBJ2-2, with D uncertain. Per the germline V gene, CDR1 is MGHDK and CDR2 is SYGVNS. V lost 6 bases, J lost 5 bases, and 7 bases lay in between. The CDR3 is 12 amino acids. The CDR3 loop reads CASSTRTGELFF. For the CDR3, the DNA is TGTGCCAGCAGCACTCGAACCGGGGAGCTGTTTTTT.

With respect to this clonotype: Given a much more abundant clone one base away, this may be a read error. J is TRBJ1-5 and V is TRBV20-1; 7 positions agree with TRBD1. The CDR3 totals 16 residues. V lost 0 bases, J lost 6 bases, and 11 bases stayed unmatched. Germline CDR1 and CDR2: DFQATT and SNEGSKA (reference sequence). The CDR3 protein is CSARDPGEGAAQPQHF. CDR3 nucleotide sequence: TGCAGTGCTAGAGATCCGGGAGAGGGGGCCGCTCAGCCCCAGCATTTT.

A note on this clonotype: A much more abundant neighbour one base away suggests this may be a read error. Here the CDR3 omits its conserved ending phenylalanine or tryptophan, so a read error is the likely source. V usage is TRBV2 and J usage is TRBJ1-6; D not resolved. This CDR3 is built from 11 residues. The V end lost 5 bases, the J end lost 4 bases, and 0 bases lay between the germline ends. Germline CDR1 and CDR2: SNHLY and FYNNEI. The CDR3 DNA is TGTGCCAGCAGTTATAATTCACCCCTCCACCTT. As protein: CASSYNSPLHL.

On this clonotype itself: With a much larger clone just one base away, this may be a read error. The chain joins TRBV6-2 or TRBV6-3 to TRBJ2-1; a possible D gene is TRBD1 (6 bases). V lost 9 bases and J 0 bases, leaving 15 bases between the germline ends. CDR1 is MNHEY and CDR2 is SVGEGT in the germline V gene. The CDR3 extends over 15 amino acids. The CDR3 loop is CARSTGTRSYNEQFF. DNA for the CDR3: TGTGCCAGAAGTACCGGGACACGCTCCTACAATGAGCAGTTCTTC.

This clonotype was seen a single time. Its ends do not fully match the called genes, so a read error is possible. The J gene is TRBJ2-1, the V gene TRBV20-1, with a possible D match to TRBD2 (6 bases). Germline-derived CDR1 and CDR2 are DFQATT and SNEGSKA (reference sequence). The CDR3 has 18 amino acids. The CDR3 nucleotides read TGCAGTGATAGAGAGGGATCTGTATTGAGCGGGCGGTACAATGAGCAATTCTTC. Translating gives CSDREGSVLSGRYNEQFF.

In this sample, this clonotype turned up a few times. V and J are TRBV29-1 and TRBJ2-1, with D unresolved. The germline gives CDR1 SQVTM, CDR2 ANQGSEA. V shed 3 bases and J shed 8 bases, with 5 bases lying between them. The length of the CDR3 is 10 residues. The CDR3, as DNA: TGCAGCGTTGAGTACCATGAGCAGTTCTTC. The encoded protein is CSVEYHEQFF.

This clonotype occurred once. CDR3 in amino acids: CSAPTLSSYNEQFF. CDR3 bases: TGCAGCGCCCCAACCCTGAGCTCCTACAATGAGCAGTTCTTC. This sequence joins TRBV29-1 and TRBJ2-1, with D uncertain. The CDR3 spans 14 residues. V lost 7 bases to trimming and J lost 0 bases, with 13 bases between them. Germline CDR1 reads SQVTM; CDR2 reads ANQGSEA.